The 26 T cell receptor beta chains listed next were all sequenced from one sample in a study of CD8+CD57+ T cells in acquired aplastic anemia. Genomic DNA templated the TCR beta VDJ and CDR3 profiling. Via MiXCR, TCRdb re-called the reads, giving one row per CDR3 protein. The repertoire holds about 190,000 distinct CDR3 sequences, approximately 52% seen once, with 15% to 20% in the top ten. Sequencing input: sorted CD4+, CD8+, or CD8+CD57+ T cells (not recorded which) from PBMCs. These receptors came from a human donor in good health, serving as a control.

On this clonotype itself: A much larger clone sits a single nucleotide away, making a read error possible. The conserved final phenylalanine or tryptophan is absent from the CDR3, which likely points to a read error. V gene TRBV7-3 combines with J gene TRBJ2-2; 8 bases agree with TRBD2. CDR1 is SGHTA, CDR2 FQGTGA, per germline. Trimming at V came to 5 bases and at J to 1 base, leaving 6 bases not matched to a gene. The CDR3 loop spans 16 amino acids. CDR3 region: CASSPRSGGNTGELFL. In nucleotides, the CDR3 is TGTGCCAGCAGCCCCAGGAGCGGGGGGAACACCGGGGAGCTGTTTTTG.

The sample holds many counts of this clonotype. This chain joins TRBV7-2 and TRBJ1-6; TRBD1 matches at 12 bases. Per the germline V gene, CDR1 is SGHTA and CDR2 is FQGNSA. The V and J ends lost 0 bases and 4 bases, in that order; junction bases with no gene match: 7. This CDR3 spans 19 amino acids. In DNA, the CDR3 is TGTGCCAGCAGCTTAGCGAGCCCGGGACAGGGGGCGTATAATTCACCCCTCCACTTT. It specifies CASSLASPGQGAYNSPLHF.

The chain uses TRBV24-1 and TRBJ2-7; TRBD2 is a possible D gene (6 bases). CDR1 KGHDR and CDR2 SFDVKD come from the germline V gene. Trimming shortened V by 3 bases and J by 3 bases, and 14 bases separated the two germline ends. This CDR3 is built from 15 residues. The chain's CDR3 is CATSDGTWGFYEQYF. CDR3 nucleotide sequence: TGTGCCACCAGTGATGGGACTTGGGGCTTCTACGAGCAGTACTTC.

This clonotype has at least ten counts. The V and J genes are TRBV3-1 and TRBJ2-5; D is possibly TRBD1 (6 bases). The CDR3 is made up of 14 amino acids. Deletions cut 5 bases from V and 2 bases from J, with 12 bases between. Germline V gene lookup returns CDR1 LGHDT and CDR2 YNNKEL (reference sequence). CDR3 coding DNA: TGTGCCAGCAGCACTCAGGGGACACAAGAGACCCAGTACTTC. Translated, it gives CASSTQGTQETQYF.

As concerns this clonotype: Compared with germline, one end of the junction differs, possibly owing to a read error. The CDR3 protein is CASSRVSTGGGNQPQHF. CDR3 bases: TGTGCCAGTAGTAGGGTATCAACAGGCGGCGGGAATCAGCCCCAGCACTTT. The genes are TRBV7-2 and TRBJ1-5; D might be TRBD1 (5 bases). The CDR3 is made up of 17 amino acids. Germline lookup yields CDR1 SGHTA and CDR2 FQGNSA.

CDR3 loop: CASSLESSGALYF. The CDR3 nucleotides are TGTGCCAGCAGCTTAGAGTCTAGCGGGGCGCTGTATTTT. V gene TRBV7-2 combines with J gene TRBJ2-3; 9 bases match TRBD2. CDR3 length: 13 residues. The germline V gene has CDR1 SGHTA and CDR2 FQGNSA. Germline trimming cut 1 base from V and 14 bases from J; bases unmatched to any gene: 7.

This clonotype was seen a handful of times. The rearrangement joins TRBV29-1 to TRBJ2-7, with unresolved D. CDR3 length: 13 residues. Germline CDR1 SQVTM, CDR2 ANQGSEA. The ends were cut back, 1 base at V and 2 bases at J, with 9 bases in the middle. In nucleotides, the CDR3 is TGCAGCGTTGAAGGGGAAGTGCCCTACGAGCAGTACTTC. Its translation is CSVEGEVPYEQYF.

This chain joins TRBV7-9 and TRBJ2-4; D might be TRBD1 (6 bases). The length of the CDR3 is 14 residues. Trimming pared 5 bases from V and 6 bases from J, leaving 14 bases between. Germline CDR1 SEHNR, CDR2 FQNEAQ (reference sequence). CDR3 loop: CASSLSTGLNIQYF. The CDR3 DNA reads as TGTGCCAGCAGCCTTAGTACAGGGCTAAACATTCAGTACTTC.

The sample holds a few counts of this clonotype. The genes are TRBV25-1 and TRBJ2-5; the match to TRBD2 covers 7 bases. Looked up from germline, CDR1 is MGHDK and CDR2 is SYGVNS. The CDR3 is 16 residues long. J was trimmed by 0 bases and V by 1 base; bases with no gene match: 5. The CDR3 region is CASSELRLADQETQYF. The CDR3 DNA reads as TGTGCCAGCAGTGAATTAAGGCTAGCGGACCAAGAGACCCAGTACTTC.

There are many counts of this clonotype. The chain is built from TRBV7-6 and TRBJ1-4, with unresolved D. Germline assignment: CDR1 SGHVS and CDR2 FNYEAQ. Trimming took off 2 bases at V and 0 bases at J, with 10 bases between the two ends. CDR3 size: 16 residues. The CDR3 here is CASSLRITATNEKLFF. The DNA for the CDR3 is TGTGCCAGCAGCTTAAGGATTACGGCAACTAATGAAAAACTGTTTTTT.

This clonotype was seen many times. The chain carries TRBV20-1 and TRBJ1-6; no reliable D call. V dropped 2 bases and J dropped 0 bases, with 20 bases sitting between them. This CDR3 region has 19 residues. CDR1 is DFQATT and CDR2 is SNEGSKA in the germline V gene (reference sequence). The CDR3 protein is CSARPGIGDLVSYNSPLHF. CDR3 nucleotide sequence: TGCAGTGCTAGACCGGGGATTGGAGACCTGGTCTCCTATAATTCACCCCTCCACTTT.

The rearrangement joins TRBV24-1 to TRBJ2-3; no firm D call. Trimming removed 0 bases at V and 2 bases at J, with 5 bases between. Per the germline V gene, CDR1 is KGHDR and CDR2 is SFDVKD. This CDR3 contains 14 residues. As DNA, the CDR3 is TGTGCCACCAGTGATTTGGCCGACACAGATACGCAGTATTTT. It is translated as CATSDLADTDTQYF.

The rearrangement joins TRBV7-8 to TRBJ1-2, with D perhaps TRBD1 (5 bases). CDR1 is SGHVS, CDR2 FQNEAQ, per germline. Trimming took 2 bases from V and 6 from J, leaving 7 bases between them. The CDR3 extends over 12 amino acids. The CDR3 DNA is TGTGCCAGCAGCTTATGGGGCAATGGCTACACCTTC. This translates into CASSLWGNGYTF.

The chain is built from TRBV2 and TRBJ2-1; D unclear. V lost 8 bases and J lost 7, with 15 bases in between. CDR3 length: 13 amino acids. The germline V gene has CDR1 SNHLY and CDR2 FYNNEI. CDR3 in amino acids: CASSFETSNEQFF. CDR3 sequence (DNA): TGTGCCAGCTCTTTCGAGACAAGTAATGAGCAGTTCTTC.

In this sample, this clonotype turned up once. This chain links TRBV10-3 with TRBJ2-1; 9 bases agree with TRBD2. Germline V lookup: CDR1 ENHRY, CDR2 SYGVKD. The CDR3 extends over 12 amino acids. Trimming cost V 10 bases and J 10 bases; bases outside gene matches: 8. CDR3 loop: CASAGTSREQFF. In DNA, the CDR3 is TGTGCCAGCGCCGGGACTAGCCGGGAGCAGTTCTTC.

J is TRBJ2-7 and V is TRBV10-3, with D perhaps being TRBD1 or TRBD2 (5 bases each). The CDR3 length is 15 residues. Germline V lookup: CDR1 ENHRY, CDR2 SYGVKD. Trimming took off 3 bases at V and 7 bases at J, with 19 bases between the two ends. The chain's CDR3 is CAISDRGVGSWEQYF. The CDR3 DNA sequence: TGTGCCATCAGTGATCGAGGGGTAGGCTCCTGGGAGCAGTACTTC.

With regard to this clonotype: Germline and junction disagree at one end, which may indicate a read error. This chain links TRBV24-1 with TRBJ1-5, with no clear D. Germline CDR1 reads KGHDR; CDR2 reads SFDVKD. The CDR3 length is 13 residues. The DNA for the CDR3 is TGTGCCACCAGTCAGTATAGCCATCAGCCTCAGCATTTT. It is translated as CATSQYSHQPQHF.

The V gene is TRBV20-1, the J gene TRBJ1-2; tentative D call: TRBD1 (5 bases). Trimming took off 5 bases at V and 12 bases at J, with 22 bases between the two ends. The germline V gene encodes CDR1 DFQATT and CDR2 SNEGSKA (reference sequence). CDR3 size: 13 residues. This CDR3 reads CSAPPFRASGNTF. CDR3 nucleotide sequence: TGCAGTGCTCCCCCTTTCAGGGCTAGCGGGAACACCTTC.

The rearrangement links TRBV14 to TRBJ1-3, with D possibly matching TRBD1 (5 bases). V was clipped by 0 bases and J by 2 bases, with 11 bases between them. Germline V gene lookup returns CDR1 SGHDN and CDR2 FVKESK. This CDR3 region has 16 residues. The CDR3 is CASSQEGGAAGNTIYF. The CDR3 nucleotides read TGTGCCAGCAGCCAAGAAGGCGGGGCGGCTGGAAACACCATATATTTT.

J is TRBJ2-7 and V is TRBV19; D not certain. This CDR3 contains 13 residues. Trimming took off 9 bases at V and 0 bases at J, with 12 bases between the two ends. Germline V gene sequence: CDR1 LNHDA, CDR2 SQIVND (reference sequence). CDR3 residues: CASSQAHSYEQYF. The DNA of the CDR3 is TGTGCCAGCAGCCAAGCACACTCCTACGAGCAGTACTTC.

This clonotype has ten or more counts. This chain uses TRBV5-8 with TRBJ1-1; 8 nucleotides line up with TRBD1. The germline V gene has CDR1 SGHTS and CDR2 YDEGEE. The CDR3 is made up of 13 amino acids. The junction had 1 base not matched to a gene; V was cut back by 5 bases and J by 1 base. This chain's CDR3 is CASRGQANTEAFF. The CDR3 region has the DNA TGTGCCAGCAGGGGACAGGCGAACACTGAAGCTTTCTTT.

In DNA, the CDR3 is TGTGCCAGCAGACCAGGACTAGCGGGAGCAGATACGCAGTATTTT. Its translation: CASRPGLAGADTQYF. The chain uses TRBV2 and TRBJ2-3, with TRBD2 identical over 13 bases. The germline gives CDR1 SNHLY, CDR2 FYNNEI. The CDR3 is made up of 15 amino acids. Trimming cost V 6 bases and J 4 bases; bases outside gene matches: 4.

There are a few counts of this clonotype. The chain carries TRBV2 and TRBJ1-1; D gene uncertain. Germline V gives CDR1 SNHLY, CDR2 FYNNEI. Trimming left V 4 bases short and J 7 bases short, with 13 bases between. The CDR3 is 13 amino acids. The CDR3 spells CASSGRSAVEAFF. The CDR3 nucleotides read TGTGCCAGCAGTGGAAGGTCGGCCGTTGAAGCTTTCTTT.

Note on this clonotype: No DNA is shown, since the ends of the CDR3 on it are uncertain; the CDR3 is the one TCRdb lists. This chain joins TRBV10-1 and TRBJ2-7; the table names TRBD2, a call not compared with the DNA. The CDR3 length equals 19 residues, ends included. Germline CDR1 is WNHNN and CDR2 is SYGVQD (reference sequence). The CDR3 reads CASSAGEVGRGANSYEQHF.

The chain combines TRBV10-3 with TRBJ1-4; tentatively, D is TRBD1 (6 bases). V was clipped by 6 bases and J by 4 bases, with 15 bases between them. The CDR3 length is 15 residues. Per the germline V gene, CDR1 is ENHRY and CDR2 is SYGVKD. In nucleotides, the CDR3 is TGTGCCATCAGCTCTGGGGGCAACCTTAATGAAAAACTGTTTTTT. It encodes CAISSGGNLNEKLFF.

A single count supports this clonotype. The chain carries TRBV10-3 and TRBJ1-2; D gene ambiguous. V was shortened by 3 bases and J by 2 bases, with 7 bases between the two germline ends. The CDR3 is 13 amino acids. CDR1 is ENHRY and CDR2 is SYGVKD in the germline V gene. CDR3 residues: CAISEKGNYGYTF. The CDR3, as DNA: TGTGCCATCAGTGAAAAGGGAAACTATGGCTACACCTTC.